This passage covers 4 T cell receptor beta chains from one sample sequenced in a study of low-dose radiotherapy and immunotherapy resistance in tumors. Alpha and beta chains were covered, as first-strand cDNA relied on TRAV- and TRBV-specific primers. The PCR that amplified TCRs ran for 20 cycles, relying on a constant-region primer and a V-primer adapter. From the reads, TCRdb called clonotypes with MiXCR, one entry per CDR3 protein. The sample holds 10,000 to 15,000 distinct CDR3 sequences, 76% seen once. These receptors all stem from a human donor with advanced metastatic prostate, ovarian, gallbladder or colorectal cancer (not recorded which). This table probably holds off-target reads from a library built for another chain.

The sample holds a few counts of this clonotype. DNA for the CDR3: TGTGCCAGCAGCCCGGCGGGGGCATTATCTTACGAGCAGTACTTC. It is translated as CASSPAGALSYEQYF. The rearrangement joins TRBV28 to TRBJ2-7; D is perhaps TRBD2 (7 bases). The CDR3 is 15 amino acids. Per germline, CDR1 MDHEN and CDR2 SYDVKM. Between the trimmed V and J ends, which lost 6 bases and 4 bases, there was a span of 19 bases.

Comment on this clonotype: Being one base from a much bigger clone, this may be a read error. The chain is built from TRBV9 and TRBJ1-6, with D perhaps TRBD1 (5 bases). The CDR3 has 15 amino acids. The germline V gene encodes CDR1 SGDLS and CDR2 YYNGEE. The CDR3 sequence: CAMREGNTNAGKSTF. The CDR3 bases are TGTGCAATGAGAGAGGGGAACACCAATGCAGGCAAATCAACCTTT.

The V and J genes are TRBV6-1 and TRBJ2-7; D not resolved. The germline gives CDR1 MNHNS, CDR2 SASEGT. V gave up 5 bases and J gave up 5 bases, with 19 bases separating them. The CDR3 contains 15 residues. CDR3 sequence (DNA): TGTGCCAGCAGTCCGATTGGGGAAGTGAAGGACGAGCAGTACTTC. It translates to CASSPIGEVKDEQYF.

In its sample, this clonotype was seen a few times. The V and J genes are TRBV6-5 and TRBJ2-7; 8 positions agree with TRBD1. J gave up 6 bases and V 5 bases, and 9 bases lay outside the gene matches. This CDR3 region has 14 residues. Germline V lookup: CDR1 MNHEY, CDR2 SVGAGI. CDR3 sequence (DNA): TGTGCCAGCAGTGGGACAGGCGCCTTCCGCGAGCAGTACTTC. It encodes CASSGTGAFREQYF.